This passage covers 7 T cell receptor beta chains from one sample sequenced in a study of molecular identifiers for immune sequencing clone quantification. TCRdb reprocessed the PCR reads with MiXCR, giving one entry per CDR3 protein. The data hold around 89,000 distinct CDR3 sequences, with 19% observed a single time. The material sequenced was naive CD8+ T cells from blood, with Jurkat cell RNA spiked in. The subset here: FACS-sorted CD8+CD4-CCR7+CD45RA+ naive T cells. The receptors originated from a human donor in good health. Some libraries in this study had Jurkat cell RNA spiked in.

This clonotype was seen many times. The chain uses TRBV6-5 and TRBJ2-3, with D tentatively TRBD1 or TRBD2 (5 bases each). The CDR3 totals 13 residues. CDR1 and CDR2 (germline): MNHEY, SVGAGI. V lost 7 bases to trimming and J lost 0 bases, with 8 bases between them. CDR3 DNA: TGTGCCAGCATCGAGGGGAGCACAGATACGCAGTATTTT. Translation gives CASIEGSTDTQYF.

At least ten counts were recorded for this clonotype. The chain recombines TRBV30 with TRBJ1-5, with 7 bases aligning to TRBD1. This CDR3 comprises 15 residues. Losses at the gene ends were 1 base for V and 4 bases for J; bases not matched to a gene: 7. Germline loops: CDR1 GTSNPN, CDR2 SVGIG (reference sequence). The CDR3 bases are TGTGCCTGGAGTGGCGGGGACAGAATAAATCAGCCCCAGCATTTT. Protein product: CAWSGGDRINQPQHF.

Many counts were recorded for this clonotype. The chain is built from TRBV7-2 and TRBJ1-1; 8 nucleotides line up with TRBD1. After removal of 1 base from V and 6 bases from J, the junction contained 7 bases not matched to a gene. CDR1 SGHTA and CDR2 FQGNSA come from the germline V gene. The length of the CDR3 is 15 residues. This chain's CDR3 is CASSLDSAGGAEAFF. The CDR3, as DNA: TGTGCCAGCAGCTTAGATTCGGCAGGGGGCGCTGAAGCTTTCTTT. Complete variable domain (other parts from reference TRBV7-2 and TRBJ1-1): GAGVSQSPSNKVTEKGKDVELRCDPISGHTALYWYRQSLGQGLEFLIYFQGNSAPDKSGLPSDRFSAERTGGSVSTLTIQRTQQEDSAVYLCASSLDSAGGAEAFFGQGTRLTVV.

The chain links TRBV5-1 to TRBJ2-1; TRBD2 matches 8 bases. Germline assignment: CDR1 SGHRS and CDR2 YFSETQ. This CDR3 has 15 amino acids. J gave up 8 bases and V 1 base, and 8 bases lay outside the gene matches. CDR3 residues: CASSLIQSAGDEQFF. The CDR3 DNA sequence: TGCGCCAGCAGCTTGATTCAGTCAGCGGGAGATGAGCAGTTCTTC.

In its sample, this clonotype was seen many times. This chain links TRBV28 with TRBJ2-7, with a tentative D call TRBD2 (5 bases). Per the germline V gene, CDR1 is MDHEN and CDR2 is SYDVKM. The V gene lost 8 bases and the J gene lost 2 bases, with 13 bases spanning the gap. This CDR3 spans 13 amino acids. The CDR3 here is CASRPEATYEQYF. For the CDR3, the DNA is TGTGCCAGCCGCCCGGAGGCGACCTACGAGCAGTACTTC.

The gene calls are TRBV19 and TRBJ2-7, with unresolved D. The CDR3 has 14 residues. Germline V lookup: CDR1 LNHDA, CDR2 SQIVND (reference sequence). Deletions cut 2 bases from V and 6 bases from J, with 14 bases between. The CDR3 loop is CASSIMGQPSEQYF. CDR3 DNA: TGTGCCAGTAGTATAATGGGCCAACCATCCGAGCAGTACTTC.

The chain links TRBV27 to TRBJ2-1, with 10 nucleotides matching TRBD2. Unmatched junction bases numbered 5, after V lost 4 bases and J lost 5 bases. Germline assignment: CDR1 MNHEY and CDR2 SMNVEV (reference sequence). The CDR3 spans 15 residues. CDR3 loop: CASSSPLAGDNEQFF. The CDR3 bases are TGTGCCAGCAGTTCCCCGCTAGCGGGAGACAATGAGCAGTTCTTC.